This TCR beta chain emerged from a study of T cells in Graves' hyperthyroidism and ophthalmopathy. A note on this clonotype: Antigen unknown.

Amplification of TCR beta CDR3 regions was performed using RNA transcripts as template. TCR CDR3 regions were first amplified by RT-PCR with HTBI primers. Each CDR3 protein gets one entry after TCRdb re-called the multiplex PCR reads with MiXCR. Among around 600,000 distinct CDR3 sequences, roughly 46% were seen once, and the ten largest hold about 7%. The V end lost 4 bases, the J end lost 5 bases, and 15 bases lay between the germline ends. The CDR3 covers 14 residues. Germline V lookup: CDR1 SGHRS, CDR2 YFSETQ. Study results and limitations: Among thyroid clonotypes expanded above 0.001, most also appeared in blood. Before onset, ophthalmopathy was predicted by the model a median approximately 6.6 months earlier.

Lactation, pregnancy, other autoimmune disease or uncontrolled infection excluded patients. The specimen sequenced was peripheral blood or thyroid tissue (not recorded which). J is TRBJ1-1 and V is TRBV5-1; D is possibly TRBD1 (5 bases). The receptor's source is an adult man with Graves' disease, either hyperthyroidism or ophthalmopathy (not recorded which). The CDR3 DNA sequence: TGCGCCAGCAGCCAAGCAGGGTCAAAGACTGAAGCTTTCTTT. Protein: CASSQAGSKTEAFF.